A selection of T cell receptor beta chains follows, all from one sample in a study of PD-1 blockade in classical Hodgkin lymphoma. Profiled with immunoSEQ multiplex PCR; TCRdb holds only in-frame clones, not every one. The data contain 13,000 or so clones, around four fifths of them seen just once; the ten biggest clones take up roughly 1.5%. The specimen was CD4+ T cells from blood, collected at baseline. The receptors originated from a human donor with classical Hodgkin lymphoma. Both conserved end residues are part of each CDR3. A D gene is named only where the DNA matches it firmly. Clone size is shown for a subset of rows, as once, few, many or a class of expanded clone.

v_call,j_call,d_call,clone_size,cdr3_aa,cdr3_nt
TRBV7-9,TRBJ2-3,.,.,CASSADSGGTQYF,TGTGCCAGCAGCGCCGACAGCGGCGGGACGCAGTATTTT
TRBV28,TRBJ1-5,.,.,CASSTGHVVDQPQHF,TGTGCCAGCAGTACGGGACATGTTGTGGATCAGCCCCAGCATTTT
TRBV7-2,TRBJ1-1,TRBD1,.,CASSLFVSRGTEAFF,TGTGCCAGCAGCTTATTCGTGAGCAGGGGGACTGAAGCTTTCTTT
TRBV10-3,TRBJ2-5,TRBD2,.,CATPAGLADWYF,TGTGCCACCCCGGCGGGACTAGCGGACTGGTACTTC
TRBV22-1,TRBJ2-6,.,.,CPGSEPEQSRANVLTF,TGTCCTGGGAGTGAACCGGAACAAAGTCGGGCCAACGTCCTGACTTTC
TRBV6-6,TRBJ1-1,.,.,CASSYGDIEAFF,TGTGCCAGCAGTTATGGGGACATTGAAGCTTTCTTT
TRBV25-1,TRBJ1-6,TRBD1,.,CASSDRDRVNSPLHF,TGTGCCAGCAGTGACCGGGACAGGGTGAATTCACCCCTCCACTTT
TRBV6-5,TRBJ1-1,TRBD1,.,CAIRQGLMNTEAFF,TGTGCCATCCGACAGGGGCTAATGAACACTGAAGCTTTCTTT
TRBV7-9,TRBJ2-7,.,.,CASSFGTYYEQYF,TGTGCCAGCAGCTTTGGCACCTACTACGAGCAGTACTTC
TRBV18,TRBJ1-1,.,once,CASSPVRENTEAFF,TGTGCCAGCTCACCCGTCAGGGAGAACACTGAAGCTTTCTTT
TRBV7-2,TRBJ2-1,TRBD2,.,CASSLRPVPTSGINNEQFF,TGTGCCAGCAGCTTACGCCCTGTTCCTACTAGCGGTATCAACAATGAGCAGTTCTTC
TRBV28,TRBJ2-5,.,.,CASSFSSGETQYF,TGTGCCAGCAGTTTCTCCTCCGGAGAGACCCAGTACTTC
TRBV7-2,TRBJ1-5,.,.,CASSETWGYSNQPQHF,TGTGCCAGCAGCGAAACCTGGGGGTATAGCAATCAGCCCCAGCATTTT
TRBV30,TRBJ1-4,.,once,CAWSEVSGLGEKLFF,TGTGCCTGGAGTGAGGTTTCGGGACTAGGTGAAAAACTGTTTTTT
TRBV19,TRBJ1-6,.,.,CASGTGTSSYNSPLHF,TGTGCCAGTGGAACAGGGACCAGCTCCTATAATTCACCCCTCCACTTT
TRBV2,TRBJ2-7,TRBD2,.,CASRAPGLAGGYEQYF,TGTGCCAGCAGGGCTCCGGGACTAGCGGGGGGCTACGAGCAGTACTTC
TRBV28,TRBJ2-3,.,.,CASSLQRRGRDTQYF,TGTGCCAGCAGTTTACAAAGGAGGGGCAGAGATACGCAGTATTTT
TRBV27,TRBJ2-1,.,.,CASSLIRQTNNEQFF,TGTGCCAGCAGTTTAATAAGGCAAACGAATAATGAGCAGTTCTTC
TRBV13,TRBJ2-2,.,once,CASSPRLSRGTNTGELFF,TGTGCCAGCAGCCCCAGACTATCGAGGGGTACGAACACCGGGGAGCTGTTTTTT
TRBV7-8,TRBJ2-2,TRBD2,.,CASRLAGGSDTGELFF,TGTGCCAGCAGACTAGCGGGGGGGTCTGACACCGGGGAGCTGTTTTTT
TRBV27,TRBJ2-7,.,.,CASSLMSSVRTYEQYF,TGTGCCAGCAGTTTAATGTCGTCGGTCAGAACCTACGAGCAGTACTTC
TRBV10-3,TRBJ2-3,.,.,CAINEGHEDTQYF,TGTGCCATCAATGAGGGGCATGAAGATACGCAGTATTTT
TRBV7-2,TRBJ2-3,TRBD2,.,CASSSYPSGAVTDTQYF,TGTGCCAGCAGCTCCTACCCTAGCGGGGCTGTCACAGATACGCAGTATTTT
TRBV6-6,TRBJ1-1,.,once,CASSYSENRYAFF,TGTGCCAGCAGTTACTCGGAAAATAGGTATGCTTTCTTT
TRBV7-9,TRBJ2-3,.,.,CASSPRDSSDTQYF,TGTGCCAGCAGCCCCCGCGACAGCTCGGATACGCAGTATTTT
TRBV20-1,TRBJ2-3,.,.,CSARIADTQYF,TGCAGTGCTAGGATCGCCGATACGCAGTATTTT
TRBV10-3,TRBJ2-2,.,.,CAISESIPGAGELFF,TGTGCCATCAGTGAGTCCATACCAGGGGCCGGGGAGCTGTTTTTT
TRBV30,TRBJ2-6,.,.,CAWSRSGANVLTF,TGTGCCTGGAGCCGCTCTGGGGCCAACGTCCTGACTTTC
TRBV6-1,TRBJ1-5,TRBD1,large,CASSEAGGQPQHF,TGTGCCAGCAGTGAGGCAGGGGGTCAGCCCCAGCATTTT
TRBV9,TRBJ2-2,.,.,CASSVGPSTGELFF,TGTGCCAGCAGCGTAGGACCCAGCACCGGGGAGCTGTTTTTT
TRBV11-2,TRBJ1-5,.,.,CASSLIGNQPQHF,TGTGCCAGCAGCTTGATTGGGAATCAGCCCCAGCATTTT
TRBV5-1,TRBJ2-5,.,.,CASSQDRAGGAQYF,TGCGCCAGCAGCCAAGACAGGGCCGGGGGGGCCCAGTACTTC
TRBV4-3,TRBJ1-2,.,few,CASSRGGYTF,TGCGCCAGCAGCCGGGGAGGCTACACCTTC
TRBV4-3,TRBJ2-7,TRBD1,.,CASSRLRDRYEQYF,TGCGCCAGCAGCCGGCTCCGGGACAGGTACGAGCAGTACTTC